This T cell receptor beta chain was obtained from a study of T-cell reconstitution after alpha-beta-depleted transplantation in children. CDR3 size: 15 residues. Germline V gene data show CDR1 as LGHNA and CDR2 as YSLEER. Germline trimming cut 2 bases from V and 2 bases from J; bases unmatched to any gene: 4. This clonotype showed up many times. Its cognate antigen is unknown. TCRbeta library construction was performed incorporating unique molecular identifiers. TCRdb reanalysed the PCR reads using MiXCR and keeps one entry per CDR3 protein. This repertoire shows hundreds of thousands of distinct CDR3 sequences, 13% found once; its top ten account for about 2.2%. General study findings and limits: A year had passed since transplant, and T-cell counts and diversity by then came mostly from newly produced T cells.

This chain joins TRBV4-3 and TRBJ2-7, with 9 bases identical to TRBD2. The clonotype comes from a male patient between 5 and 17 years old who had a stem cell transplant for acute myeloid leukemia, so the T cells may come from the graft donor. The sequenced sample was PBMCs, mostly from graft donor cells, obtained 360 days after TCRalphabeta/CD19-depleted stem cell transplant. The CDR3, as DNA: TGCGCCAGCAGCCAATTAGCGGGAGTAGCCTACGAGCAGTACTTC. Amino acids: CASSQLAGVAYEQYF.